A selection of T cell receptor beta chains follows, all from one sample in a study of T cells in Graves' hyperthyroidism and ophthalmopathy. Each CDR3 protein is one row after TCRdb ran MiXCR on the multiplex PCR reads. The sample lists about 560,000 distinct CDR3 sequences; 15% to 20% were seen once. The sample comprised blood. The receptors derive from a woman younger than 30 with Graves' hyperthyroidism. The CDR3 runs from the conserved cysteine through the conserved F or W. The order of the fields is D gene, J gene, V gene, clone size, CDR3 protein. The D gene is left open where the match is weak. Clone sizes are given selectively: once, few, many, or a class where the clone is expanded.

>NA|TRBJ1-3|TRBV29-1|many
CSVEGEANTIYF
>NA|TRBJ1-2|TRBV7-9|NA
CASSPIAGSLSKNGYTF
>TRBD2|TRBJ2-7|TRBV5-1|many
CASSVGAGRAYEQYF
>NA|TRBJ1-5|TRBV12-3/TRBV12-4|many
CASSFSTSKGTQPQHF
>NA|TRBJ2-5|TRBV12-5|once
CASGLVLYGETQYF
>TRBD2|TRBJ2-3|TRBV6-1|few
CASSKLAGGDTQYF
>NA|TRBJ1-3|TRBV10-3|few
CAISEDRLFGNTIYF
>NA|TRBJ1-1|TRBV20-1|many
CSARTPGAFF
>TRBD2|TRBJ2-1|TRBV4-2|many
CASSQDEGLAYNEQFF
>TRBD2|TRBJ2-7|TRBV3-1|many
CASSRLTGGSYEQYF
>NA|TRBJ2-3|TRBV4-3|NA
CASSHGLLASRDTQYF
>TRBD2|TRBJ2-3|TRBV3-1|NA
CASRSSGGLDTQYF
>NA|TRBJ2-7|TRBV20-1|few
CSARDISGLREQYF
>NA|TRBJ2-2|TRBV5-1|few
CASSRLQIPSGELFF
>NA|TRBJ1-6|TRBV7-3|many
CASSLGVGDSPLHF
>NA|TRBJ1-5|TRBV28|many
CASRTYSNQPQHF
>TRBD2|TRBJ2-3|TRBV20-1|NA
CSARDGLAGDWRTDTQYF
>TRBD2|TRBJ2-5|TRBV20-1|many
CSARPGLAGGQQETQYF
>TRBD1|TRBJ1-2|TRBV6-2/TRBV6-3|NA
CASSGTPGQGNYGYTF
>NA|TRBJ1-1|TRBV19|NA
CASSNVGVAGTEAFF
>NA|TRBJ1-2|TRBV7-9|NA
CASSRVARSINYGYTF
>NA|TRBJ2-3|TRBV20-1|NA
CSARGFARRPDTQYF
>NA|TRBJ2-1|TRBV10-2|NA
CASSPNREQFF
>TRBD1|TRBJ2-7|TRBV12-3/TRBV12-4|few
CASSFRRPGTGGDAYEQYF
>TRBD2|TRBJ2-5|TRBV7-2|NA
CASSSPGRETQETQYF
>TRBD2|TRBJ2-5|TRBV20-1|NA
CSARGGLLAGDIQETQYF
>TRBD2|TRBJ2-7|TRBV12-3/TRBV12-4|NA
CASRLGTSYQHEQYF
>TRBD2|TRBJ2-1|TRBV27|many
CASAGGLVSEQFF
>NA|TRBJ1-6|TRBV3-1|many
CASSQVRGGHSPLHF
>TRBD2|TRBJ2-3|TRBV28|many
CASSFQTSGRAGGTDTQYF
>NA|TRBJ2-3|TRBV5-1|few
CASSRGATSTDTQYF
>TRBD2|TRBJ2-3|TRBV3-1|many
CASSQEGAGGPSDTQYF
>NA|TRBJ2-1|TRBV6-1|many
CASSEDAGGRNEQFF